What follows are 18 T cell receptor beta chains derived from one specimen sequenced in a study of cytomegalovirus exposure and HLA in healthy donors. TCRdb keeps only in-frame clones here, not all; method: immunoSEQ multiplex PCR. Of 110,000 to 150,000 clones listed, 70% to 90% are singletons. Sequenced input: PBMCs. These TCRs come from a man between 18 and 29 years old in good health and CMV-seronegative.

The chain has TRBV5-1 and TRBJ2-7; 9 nucleotides match TRBD1. V lost 2 bases and J lost 0; bases outside the gene matches: 9. Germline V gene data show CDR1 as SGHRS and CDR2 as YFSETQ. The CDR3 totals 17 residues. This chain's CDR3 is CASSFSTGTGSSYEQYF. The DNA of the CDR3 is TGCGCCAGCAGCTTTTCCACCGGGACAGGGAGCTCCTACGAGCAGTACTTC. Looking up the rest from reference TRBV5-1 and TRBJ2-7 gives the full variable domain: KAGVTQTPRYLIKTRGQQVTLSCSPISGHRSVSWYQQTPGQGLQFLFEYFSETQRNKGNFPGRFSGRQFSNSRSEMNVSTLELGDSALYLCASSFSTGTGSSYEQYFGPGTRLTVT.

The rearrangement joins TRBV10-2 to TRBJ2-2, with D possibly TRBD2 on 5 matching bases. The CDR3 spans 16 residues. Trimming stripped 3 bases from V and 3 bases from J, with 14 bases between. CDR1 is WSHSY and CDR2 is SAAADI in the germline V gene. CDR3 sequence: CASSEAAPIYTGELFF. CDR3 DNA: TGCGCCAGCAGTGAAGCGGCCCCTATATACACCGGGGAGCTGTTTTTT.

V is TRBV28 and J is TRBJ2-3; 7 bases line up with TRBD1. V lost 5 bases and J lost 1; bases outside the gene matches: 9. The V gene's germline CDR1 is MDHEN and CDR2 SYDVKM. There are 16 residues in the CDR3. The CDR3 loop is CASSIYRGEGTDTQYF. As DNA, the CDR3 is TGTGCCAGCAGTATATACAGGGGAGAGGGCACAGATACGCAGTATTTT.

The chain employs TRBV6-5 and TRBJ1-2; D possibly corresponds to TRBD1 (5 bases). Germline lookup yields CDR1 MNHEY and CDR2 SVGAGI. This CDR3 is 12 amino acids long. Trimming pared 4 bases from V and 8 bases from J, leaving 11 bases between. CDR3 sequence reads: CASSWGGAGYTF. In DNA form, the CDR3 reads TGTGCCAGCAGTTGGGGGGGAGCCGGCTACACCTTC.

This chain uses TRBV2 with TRBJ2-6; perhaps TRBD2 as D (6 bases). The germline V gene has CDR1 SNHLY and CDR2 FYNNEI. The CDR3 consists of 22 residues. The V end lost 5 bases, the J end lost 0 bases, and 29 bases lay between the germline ends. CDR3 sequence (DNA): TGTGCCAGCAGTATCCAAGTCCTAACTCCGGGACTGACCCTCTCTGGGGCCAACGTCCTGACTTTC. Its protein product is CASSIQVLTPGLTLSGANVLTF. The full variable domain, completed using reference TRBV2 and TRBJ2-6, is EPEVTQTPSHQVTQMGQEVILRCVPISNHLYFYWYRQILGQKVEFLVSFYNNEISEKSEIFDDQFSVERPDGSNFTLKIRSTKLEDSAMYFCASSIQVLTPGLTLSGANVLTFGAGSRLTVL.

V gene TRBV5-6 combines with J gene TRBJ2-1; the D is unclear. Germline V gives CDR1 SGHDT, CDR2 YYEEEE. The CDR3 loop spans 15 amino acids. The V end was cut by 5 bases, the J end by 8 bases, with 20 bases between. The CDR3 region is CASSSGSIPWDEQFF. The CDR3 nucleotides are TGTGCCAGCAGTTCCGGGTCAATACCGTGGGATGAGCAGTTCTTC. The full variable domain, completed using reference TRBV5-6 and TRBJ2-1, is DAGVTQSPTHLIKTRGQQVTLRCSPKSGHDTVSWYQQALGQGPQFIFQYYEEEERQRGNFPDRFSGHQFPNYSSELNVNALLLGDSALYLCASSSGSIPWDEQFFGPGTRLTVL.

V usage is TRBV28 and J usage is TRBJ1-5; D unresolved. CDR3 length: 12 amino acids. The germline gives CDR1 MDHEN, CDR2 SYDVKM. V lost 8 bases, J lost 2 bases, and 7 bases lay in between. CDR3 DNA sequence: TGTGCCAGCGCTACTGGCAATCAGCCCCAGCATTTT. Encoded protein: CASATGNQPQHF.

This clone was counted only a few times. The rearrangement links TRBV19 to TRBJ2-1, with D unresolved. Germline loops: CDR1 LNHDA, CDR2 SQIVND (reference sequence). The CDR3 spans 15 residues. Trimming left V 3 bases short and J 1 base short, with 10 bases between. DNA for the CDR3: TGTGCCAGTAGTATCACCGCCGAGTCCTACAATGAGCAGTTCTTC. Translating it yields CASSITAESYNEQFF.

The chain has TRBV11-2 and TRBJ2-7, with D possibly matching TRBD2 (6 bases). Trimming cost V 3 bases and J 5 bases, with 14 bases left between them. The CDR3 has 14 amino acids. Germline CDR1 reads SGHAT; CDR2 reads FQNNGV. The CDR3 region has the DNA TGTGCCAGCAGCTTGGGACTTGCGATGGACGAGCAGTACTTC. Translation: CASSLGLAMDEQYF.

The chain has TRBV6-5 and TRBJ2-5, with unresolved D. Trimming removed 2 bases from V and 5 bases from J, with 9 bases in between. Germline V CDR1 and CDR2: MNHEY, SVGAGI. The CDR3 is made up of 13 amino acids. The CDR3 sequence: CASSYPGSETQYF. CDR3 nucleotide sequence: TGTGCCAGCAGTTACCCCGGGTCGGAGACCCAGTACTTC.

This clone was counted once. The J gene is TRBJ2-7, the V gene TRBV6-1, with 7 bases identical to TRBD1. This CDR3 contains 13 residues. V shed 3 bases and J 7 bases; nucleotides not matched to a gene: 6. Per the germline V gene, CDR1 is MNHNS and CDR2 is SASEGT. CDR3 amino acids: CASSEEQGTEQYF. The CDR3 DNA reads TGTGCCAGCAGTGAGGAACAGGGGACAGAGCAGTACTTC.

The rearrangement joins TRBV28 to TRBJ1-1; D is uncertain. This CDR3 is 12 amino acids long. Trimming left V 3 bases short and J 7 bases short, with 9 bases between. The germline V gene encodes CDR1 MDHEN and CDR2 SYDVKM. The CDR3 reads CASSFLQVEAFF. The DNA of the CDR3 is TGTGCCAGCAGTTTCCTTCAGGTTGAAGCTTTCTTT.

The chain links TRBV27 to TRBJ1-2; the match to TRBD1 covers 7 bases. The germline CDR1 and CDR2 sequences are MNHEY and SMNVEV (reference sequence). This CDR3 comprises 15 residues. J was trimmed by 0 bases and V by 1 base; bases with no gene match: 2. The CDR3 loop reads CASSLYGTANYGYTF. Here the CDR3 DNA reads TGTGCCAGCAGTTTATACGGGACAGCTAACTATGGCTACACCTTC.

The gene calls are TRBV20-1 and TRBJ1-2, with D unclear. There are 11 residues in the CDR3. V was clipped by 6 bases and J by 7 bases, with 12 bases between them. CDR1 and CDR2 from the germline V gene are DFQATT and SNEGSKA (reference sequence). The CDR3 nucleotides read TGCAGTGCCCCGAGGGAGACTGGCTACACCTTC. It encodes CSAPRETGYTF.

The CDR3 protein is CASSLVPGLSLNTQYF. The CDR3 DNA sequence: TGCGCCAGCAGCTTGGTTCCGGGACTCTCCTTGAATACGCAGTATTTT. This sequence joins TRBV5-1 and TRBJ2-3; a possible D gene is TRBD2 (6 bases). V gave up 0 bases and J gave up 7 bases, with 18 bases separating them. The CDR3 length is 16 residues. Looked up from germline, CDR1 is SGHRS and CDR2 is YFSETQ.

In this sample, this clone turned up once. This chain connects TRBV2 to TRBJ1-2, with D tentatively TRBD1 (5 bases). The CDR3 totals 14 residues. The V end was cut by 3 bases, the J end by 5 bases, with 13 bases between. Per germline, CDR1 SNHLY and CDR2 FYNNEI. The CDR3 protein is CASSERPAGYGYTF. In DNA, the CDR3 is TGTGCCAGCAGTGAGCGGCCGGCAGGGTATGGCTACACCTTC.

This rearrangement joins TRBV12-5 to TRBJ2-2; TRBD1 matches at 7 bases. Germline V gene data show CDR1 as LGHNT and CDR2 as FRNRAP. The V gene end was trimmed by 1 base and the J gene end by 5 bases; junction bases not matched to a gene: 10. The CDR3 runs to 17 residues. The CDR3, as DNA: TGTGCTAGTGGTTTGGGCGGACACGACAGGGATACCGGGGAGCTGTTTTTT. Protein: CASGLGGHDRDTGELFF.

In this sample, this clone turned up a few times. The chain recombines TRBV11-1 with TRBJ2-2, with D possibly being TRBD2 (5 bases). With 5 bases removed from V and 2 bases from J, the gap between germline ends came to 12 bases. The V gene's germline CDR1 is SGHAT and CDR2 FQDESV (reference sequence). There are 15 residues in the CDR3. This chain's CDR3 is CASSDYGRNTGELFF. The CDR3 DNA sequence: TGTGCCAGCAGCGACTACGGACGAAACACCGGGGAGCTGTTTTTT.